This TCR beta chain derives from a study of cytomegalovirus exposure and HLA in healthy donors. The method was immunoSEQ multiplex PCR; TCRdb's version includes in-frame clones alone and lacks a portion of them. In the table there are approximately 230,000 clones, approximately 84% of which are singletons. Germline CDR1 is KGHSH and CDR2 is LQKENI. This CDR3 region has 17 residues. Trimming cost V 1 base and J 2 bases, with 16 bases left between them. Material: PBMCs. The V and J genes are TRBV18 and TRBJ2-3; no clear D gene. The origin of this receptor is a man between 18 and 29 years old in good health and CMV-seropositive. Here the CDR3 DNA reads TGTGCCAGCTCACCACGGGTCGGCCTCCGGCTCACAGATACGCAGTATTTT. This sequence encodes CASSPRVGLRLTDTQYF.